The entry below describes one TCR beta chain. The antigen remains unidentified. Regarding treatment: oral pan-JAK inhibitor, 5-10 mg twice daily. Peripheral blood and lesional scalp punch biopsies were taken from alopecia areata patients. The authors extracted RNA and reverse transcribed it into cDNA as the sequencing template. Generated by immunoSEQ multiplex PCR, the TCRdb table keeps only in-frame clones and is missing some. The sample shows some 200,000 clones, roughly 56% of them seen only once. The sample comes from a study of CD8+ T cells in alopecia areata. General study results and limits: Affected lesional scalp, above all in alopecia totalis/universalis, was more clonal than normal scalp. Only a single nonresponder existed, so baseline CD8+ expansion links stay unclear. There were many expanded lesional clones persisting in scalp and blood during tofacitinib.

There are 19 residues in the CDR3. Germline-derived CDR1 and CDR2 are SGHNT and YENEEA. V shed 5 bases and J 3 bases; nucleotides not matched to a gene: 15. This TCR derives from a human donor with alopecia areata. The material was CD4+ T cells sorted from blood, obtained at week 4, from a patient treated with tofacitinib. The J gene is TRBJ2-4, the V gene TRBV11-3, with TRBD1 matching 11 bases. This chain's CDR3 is CASSTHRDRGVFGKNIQYF. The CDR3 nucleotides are TGTGCCAGCAGCACACACCGGGACAGGGGGGTTTTTGGCAAAAACATTCAGTACTTC.